Listed below are T cell receptor beta chains from one sample, sequenced in a study of T-cell memory formation after mild COVID-19. TCRdb ran MiXCR on the 5' RACE reads and lists one entry per CDR3 protein. The sample holds roughly 450,000 distinct CDR3 sequences; 15% to 20% are singletons and the top ten take roughly an eighth. Input material: PBMCs or a T cell subset sorted from them (not recorded which). The receptors were gathered from an adult woman who had mild COVID-19 (a few samples of this study predate the infection). Cell type and time point are not known. Each CDR3 is given with its conserved first and last residue. A D gene is named only where the DNA matches it firmly. Clone size is shown for a subset of rows, as once, few, many or a class of expanded clone.

j_call clone_size v_call cdr3_length d_call cdr3_aa cdr3_nt
TRBJ2-7 few TRBV14 13 NA CASSQDYGFQQYF TGTGCCAGCAGCCAAGATTATGGGTTTCAGCAGTACTTC
TRBJ2-3 few TRBV25-1 17 NA CATSNPPAVPALDTQYF TGTGCCACCTCGAATCCTCCCGCGGTACCTGCATTGGATACGCAGTATTTT
TRBJ1-1 NA TRBV5-5 13 NA CASSLAGTSKGFF TGTGCCAGCAGCTTGGCCGGGACCAGCAAAGGTTTCTTT
TRBJ1-2 NA TRBV7-9 17 NA CASSLEVWEGDHYGYTF TGTGCCAGCAGCTTAGAGGTTTGGGAAGGGGACCACTATGGCTACACCTTC
TRBJ2-2 NA TRBV7-6 17 TRBD1 CASSFGTGGAFPGELFF TGTGCCAGCAGCTTTGGGACAGGGGGCGCTTTCCCCGGGGAGCTGTTTTTT
TRBJ1-1 few TRBV5-1 15 TRBD1 CASSSSTGANTEAFF TGCGCCAGCAGCTCTTCGACAGGGGCGAACACTGAAGCTTTCTTT
TRBJ2-3 NA TRBV5-4 19 TRBD2 CASSPGGTSGRAGADTQYF TGTGCCAGCAGCCCCGGCGGGACTAGCGGGAGGGCAGGTGCAGATACGCAGTATTTT
TRBJ2-7 NA TRBV2 13 TRBD2 CASSNGGNYEQYF TGTGCCAGCAGTAACGGGGGGAACTACGAGCAGTACTTC
TRBJ2-3 NA TRBV11-1 16 NA CASSLTSGRTTDTQYF TGTGCCAGCAGCTTAACAAGCGGTCGAACCACAGATACGCAGTATTTT
TRBJ1-6 few TRBV5-6 15 NA CASSYTTGPNSPLHF TGTGCCAGCAGCTACACGACAGGACCCAATTCACCCCTCCACTTT
TRBJ2-3 few TRBV10-3 14 NA CAISDPTRGDTQYF TGTGCCATCAGTGACCCCACTCGCGGTGATACGCAGTATTTT
TRBJ2-5 NA TRBV7-9 15 NA CASSLRVAAGETQYF TGTGCCAGCAGCTTAAGGGTGGCCGCAGGAGAGACCCAGTACTTC
TRBJ2-7 many TRBV20-1 14 NA CSAKRGEESYEQYF TGCAGTGCTAAGAGGGGGGAGGAGAGCTACGAGCAGTACTTC
TRBJ2-1 NA TRBV6-2/TRBV6-3 15 NA CASTWTVFTYNEQFF TGTGCCAGCACCTGGACAGTTTTTACCTACAATGAGCAGTTCTTC
TRBJ1-5 many TRBV12-3/TRBV12-4 15 NA CASSSGERGNQPQHF TGTGCCAGCAGTTCGGGGGAAAGGGGCAATCAGCCCCAGCATTTT
TRBJ2-7 NA TRBV29-1 14 TRBD1 CSVQTGQGAYEQYF TGCAGCGTTCAAACGGGACAGGGGGCTTACGAGCAGTACTTC
TRBJ2-7 NA TRBV25-1 15 NA CASSGSYTATYEQYF TGTGCCAGCAGTGGATCTTATACAGCTACCTACGAGCAGTACTTC
TRBJ1-1 NA TRBV11-3 15 NA CASSLGTARNTEAFF TGTGCCAGCAGCTTGGGGACCGCAAGGAACACTGAAGCTTTCTTT
TRBJ1-2 once TRBV5-4 15 NA CASSPPTVTNYGYTF TGTGCCAGCAGCCCCCCAACAGTGACTAACTATGGCTACACCTTC
TRBJ2-3 few TRBV20-1 13 TRBD2 CSAGTGGPGTQYF TGCAGTGCCGGGACGGGGGGGCCCGGTACGCAGTATTTT
TRBJ2-2 many TRBV7-3 11 NA CASSLNGELFF TGTGCCAGCAGCTTAAACGGGGAGCTGTTTTTT
TRBJ2-5 NA TRBV24-1 16 TRBD1 CATSDARTGARETQYF TGTGCCACCAGTGATGCGCGGACAGGGGCGAGGGAGACCCAGTACTTC
TRBJ1-2 few TRBV9 15 NA CASSAGTPFNYGYTF TGTGCCAGCAGCGCCGGGACACCCTTCAACTATGGCTACACCTTC
TRBJ1-1 NA TRBV11-2 16 TRBD1 CASSPRGQVTNTEAFF TGTGCCAGCAGCCCGAGAGGACAGGTCACGAACACTGAAGCTTTCTTT
TRBJ2-1 few TRBV20-1 14 NA CSASSVGQDVEQFF TGCAGTGCTAGTTCAGTTGGGCAGGACGTAGAGCAGTTCTTC
TRBJ1-1 NA TRBV3-1 13 NA CASSQAWGIGAFF TGTGCCAGCAGCCAAGCATGGGGGATCGGAGCTTTCTTT
TRBJ2-1 few TRBV12-3/TRBV12-4 13 NA CASSHGTNNEQFF TGTGCCAGCAGCCATGGGACCAACAATGAGCAGTTCTTC
TRBJ1-1 once TRBV27 12 NA CASVHRNTEAFF TGTGCCAGTGTACACAGGAACACTGAAGCTTTCTTT
TRBJ2-3 NA TRBV6-5 12 NA CASRPSSYTQYF TGTGCCAGCAGGCCATCTAGTTATACGCAGTATTTT
TRBJ2-3 NA TRBV7-2 13 NA CASSLTDLDTQYF TGTGCCAGCAGCTTAACCGATCTGGATACGCAGTATTTT
TRBJ1-2 NA TRBV3-1 15 NA CASRPRDGPNYGYTF TGTGCCAGCAGGCCACGGGACGGCCCTAACTATGGCTACACCTTC
TRBJ2-3 NA TRBV24-1 13 NA CATLGTEGGAQYF TGTGCCACCCTCGGGACAGAGGGGGGTGCGCAGTATTTT